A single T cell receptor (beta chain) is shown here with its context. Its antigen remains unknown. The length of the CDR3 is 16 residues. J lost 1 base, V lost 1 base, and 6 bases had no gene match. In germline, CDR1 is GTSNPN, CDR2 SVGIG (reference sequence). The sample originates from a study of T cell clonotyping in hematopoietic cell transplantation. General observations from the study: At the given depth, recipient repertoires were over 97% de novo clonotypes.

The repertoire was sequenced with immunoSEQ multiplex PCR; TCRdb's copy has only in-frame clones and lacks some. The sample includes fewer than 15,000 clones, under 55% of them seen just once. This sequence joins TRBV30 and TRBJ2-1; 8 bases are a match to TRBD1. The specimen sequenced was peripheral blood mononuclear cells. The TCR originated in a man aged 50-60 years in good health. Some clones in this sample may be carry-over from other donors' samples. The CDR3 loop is CAWSDPTGGSYNEQFF. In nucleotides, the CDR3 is TGTGCCTGGAGTGACCCTACAGGGGGTTCCTACAATGAGCAGTTCTTC.